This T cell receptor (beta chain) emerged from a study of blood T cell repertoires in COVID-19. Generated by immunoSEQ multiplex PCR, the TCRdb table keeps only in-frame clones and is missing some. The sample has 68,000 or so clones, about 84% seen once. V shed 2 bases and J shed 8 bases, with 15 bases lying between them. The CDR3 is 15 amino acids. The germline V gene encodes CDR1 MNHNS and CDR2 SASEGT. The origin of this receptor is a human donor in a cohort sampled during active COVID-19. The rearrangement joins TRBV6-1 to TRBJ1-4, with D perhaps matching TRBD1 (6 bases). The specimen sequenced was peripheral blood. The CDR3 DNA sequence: TGTGCCAGCAGTGAAAGCGACAGGATAGGAGAAAAACTGTTTTTT. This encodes CASSESDRIGEKLFF.